This TCR beta chain is from a study of blood T cell repertoires in COVID-19. As for the study in general: T cells, B-cell-depleted T cells, or PBMCs provided the cDNA or gDNA that served as material.

Study processing details: Reference gene primer amplification yielded estimated nucleated cell counts. The method was immunoSEQ multiplex PCR; TCRdb's version includes in-frame clones alone and lacks a portion of them. Clone size and the V and J calls come from that table; the DNA yielded D and trimming. Of about 99,000 clones listed, roughly 90% were seen once; the top ten hold approximately 5.6%. The CDR3 loop spans 16 amino acids. Germline trimming cut 4 bases from V and 3 bases from J; bases unmatched to any gene: 5. Germline V gene sequence: CDR1 MNHEY, CDR2 SMNVEV (reference sequence). This clonotype was sampled from a human donor in a cohort sampled during active COVID-19. What was sequenced was peripheral blood. The chain links TRBV27 to TRBJ1-5, with 11 bases that match TRBD1. CDR3 nucleotides: TGTGCCAGCAGTTCCGGACAGGGGGCATTCAATCAGCCCCAGCATTTT. This translates into CASSSGQGAFNQPQHF.